This TCR beta chain was captured in a study of shared clonotypes between healthy human individuals. Notes on the study in general: Generally, naive subsets came out with larger estimated richness than memory subsets.

The input for sorted-subset replicate PCRs was approximately 200 ng DNA, 30,000 or so T cell genomes. Some clones are missing from TCRdb's copy, which holds only in-frame ones; the method was immunoSEQ multiplex PCR. The table lists 2,500,000 or so clones, roughly nine tenths of them singletons, with around 0.15% in the top ten. The CDR3 sequence is 15 residues long. Germline V gene lookup returns CDR1 WNHNN and CDR2 SYGVQD (reference sequence). Trimming removed 2 bases from V and 0 bases from J, with 9 bases in between. Turning to this clone: Antigen unknown.

This sequence was found in a man younger than 35 in good health. The sequencing input was naive CD4+ T cells sorted from blood. Subset of the sample: CD45RA+ positively selected. This rearrangement joins TRBV10-1 to TRBJ2-3, with no clear D. The CDR3 nucleotides read TGCGCCAGCAGTGAGCAATCATATAGCACAGATACGCAGTATTTT. Amino acid sequence: CASSEQSYSTDTQYF.